The 15 T cell receptor beta chains in this list originate from one sample, sequenced in a study of blood T cell repertoires in COVID-19. Generated by immunoSEQ multiplex PCR, the TCRdb table keeps only in-frame clones and is missing some. The sample holds over 90,000 clones, about 89% seen once. Material: peripheral blood. Receptors were obtained from a woman in her 70s with acute or convalescent COVID-19.

A word on this clone: The junction and the germline gene differ at one end; a read error may be behind it. The chain uses TRBV11-3 and TRBJ2-1; 10 bases match TRBD2. This CDR3 region has 13 residues. The germline V gene has CDR1 SGHNT and CDR2 YENEEA. The CDR3 sequence is CASSLDPAGGPVF. CDR3 nucleotides: TGTGCCAGCAGCTTAGATCCAGCGGGGGGGCCGGTCTTC.

This rearrangement joins TRBV18 to TRBJ2-5; D may be TRBD1 (6 bases). Germline loops: CDR1 KGHSH, CDR2 LQKENI. CDR3 size: 14 residues. The germline V and J ends were trimmed by 2 bases and 2 bases, with 9 bases remaining between them. DNA for the CDR3: TGTGCCAGCTCACCAAGGGGGACGCAAGAGACCCAGTACTTC. This gives the protein CASSPRGTQETQYF.

J is TRBJ1-6 and V is TRBV6-6, with D perhaps TRBD1 (5 bases). Germline lookup yields CDR1 MNHNY and CDR2 SVGAGI (reference sequence). This CDR3 has 13 residues. V was clipped by 2 bases and J by 13 bases, with 12 bases between them. The chain's CDR3 is CASSYGAGWPLHF. DNA of the CDR3: TGTGCCAGCAGTTACGGTGCAGGGTGGCCCCTCCACTTT.

With regard to this clone: One end of the junction varies from germline; a read error may be responsible. CDR3 nucleotides: TGTGCCAGCAGTTTTTATGGGGCCCGTAACTTGGACTTC. As protein: CASSFYGARNLDF. The rearrangement joins TRBV28 to TRBJ2-4, with TRBD1 as a possible D gene (5 bases). Germline CDR1 and CDR2: MDHEN and SYDVKM. This CDR3 region has 13 residues. Together with reference TRBV28 and TRBJ2-4, the CDR3 gives the full variable domain: DVKVTQSSRYLVKRTGEKVFLECVQDMDHENMFWYRQDPGLGLRLIYFSYDVKMKEKGDIPEGYSVSREKKERFSLILESASTNQTSMYLCASSFYGARNLDFGAGTRLSVL.

V is TRBV25-1 and J is TRBJ1-3; no clear D gene. Trimming removed 3 bases at V and 0 bases at J, with 6 bases between. Germline V gives CDR1 MGHDK, CDR2 SYGVNS. CDR3 length: 14 amino acids. In DNA, the CDR3 is TGTGCCAGCAGTGACAGGAACTCTGGAAACACCATATATTTT. It translates to CASSDRNSGNTIYF.

V is TRBV15 and J is TRBJ2-1, with 7 bases identical to TRBD1. V gave up 2 bases and J gave up 10 bases; unmatched junction bases: 5. The CDR3 length is 13 residues. Per germline, CDR1 LNHNV and CDR2 YYDKDF (reference sequence). CDR3 DNA: TGTGCCACCAGCAGAAACAGGGGTGGAGAGCAGTTCTTC. This gives the protein CATSRNRGGEQFF.

This chain connects TRBV5-1 to TRBJ2-2; 8 bases are shared with TRBD1. Germline V gene data show CDR1 as SGHRS and CDR2 as YFSETQ. V was pared by 4 bases and J by 2 bases, with 7 bases of the junction left unmatched. The CDR3 totals 16 residues. CDR3 sequence reads: CASSKRDRTNTGELFF. As DNA, the CDR3 is TGCGCCAGCAGCAAACGGGACAGGACTAACACCGGGGAGCTGTTTTTT.

This clone was found a few times. The chain links TRBV28 to TRBJ1-6; D is uncertain. CDR3 length: 11 amino acids. The germline CDR1 and CDR2 sequences are MDHEN and SYDVKM. Trimming left V 2 bases short and J 9 bases short, with 2 bases between. The CDR3 spells CASSLRSPLHF. The CDR3 DNA follows: TGTGCCAGCAGTTTACGTTCACCCCTCCACTTT.

The chain uses TRBV5-1 and TRBJ2-7; TRBD1 might be the D (6 bases). Germline CDR1 SGHRS, CDR2 YFSETQ. Trimming stripped 4 bases from V and 0 bases from J, with 14 bases between. This CDR3 is 15 amino acids long. As DNA, the CDR3 is TGCGCCAGCAGCCAGGACAGTCAAAGCTCCTACGAGCAGTACTTC. Translating gives CASSQDSQSSYEQYF.

The chain links TRBV2 to TRBJ1-2; D is uncertain. Germline CDR1 and CDR2: SNHLY and FYNNEI. The V end was cut by 0 bases, the J end by 4 bases, with 15 bases between. The CDR3 spans 16 residues. For the CDR3, the DNA is TGTGCCAGCAGTGAAGCGCGAGCCTCAAGAAGCTATGGCTACACCTTC. It codes for CASSEARASRSYGYTF.

V and J are TRBV18 and TRBJ1-6; maybe TRBD1 (5 bases). Trimming took off 0 bases at V and 10 bases at J, with 13 bases between the two ends. The CDR3 contains 15 residues. Germline V gene sequence: CDR1 KGHSH, CDR2 LQKENI. CDR3 DNA sequence: TGTGCCAGCTCACCACCTGGAGGGGTTAACTCACCCCTCCACTTT. Translated: CASSPPGGVNSPLHF.

The rearrangement uses TRBV6-5 and TRBJ2-1, with 8 bases lining up with TRBD1. CDR3 length: 13 amino acids. V dropped 5 bases and J dropped 8; count of bases not matched to a gene: 5. CDR1 and CDR2 (germline): MNHEY, SVGAGI. CDR3 in amino acids: CASSRTGKDEQFF. CDR3 nucleotides: TGTGCCAGCAGTCGGACAGGGAAGGATGAGCAGTTCTTC.

The V call is TRBV13, the J call TRBJ2-2; perhaps TRBD1 as D (6 bases). V was cut by 4 bases and J by 5 bases, with 14 bases left in between. The CDR3 is 15 amino acids. Germline V CDR1 and CDR2: PRHDT, FYEKMQ (reference sequence). The CDR3 DNA reads TGTGCCAGCAGCTCGTGGGGACACAGTACCGGGGAGCTGTTTTTT. It encodes CASSSWGHSTGELFF. The full variable domain, rest sourced from reference TRBV13 and TRBJ2-2, is AAGVIQSPRHLIKEKRETATLKCYPIPRHDTVYWYQQGPGQDPQFLISFYEKMQSDKGSIPDRFSAQQFSDYHSELNMSSLELGDSALYFCASSSWGHSTGELFFGEGSRLTVL.

The chain uses TRBV6-2 or TRBV6-3 and TRBJ1-5; TRBD1 matches 8 bases. V was pared by 5 bases and J by 5 bases, with 5 bases of the junction left unmatched. This CDR3 spans 14 amino acids. CDR1 and CDR2 from the germline V gene are MNHEY and SVGEGT. The CDR3 loop reads CASSLQGGDQPQHF. Here the CDR3 DNA reads TGTGCCAGCAGTCTACAGGGGGGAGATCAGCCCCAGCATTTT.

The chain is built from TRBV30 and TRBJ1-5; D uncertain. With 3 bases removed from V and 3 bases from J, the gap between germline ends came to 12 bases. The germline V gene encodes CDR1 GTSNPN and CDR2 SVGIG (reference sequence). The CDR3 contains 14 residues. The CDR3 is CAWSRGATNQPQHF. The CDR3 DNA follows: TGTGCCTGGAGCCGGGGAGCGACCAATCAGCCCCAGCATTTT.